These 8 T cell receptor beta chains came from one sample sequenced in a study of CD8+ T cells in alopecia areata. Treatment specified: oral pan-JAK inhibitor, 5-10 mg twice daily. Following RNA extraction, reverse transcription yielded cDNA that acted as the sequencing template. Sequencing used immunoSEQ multiplex PCR; TCRdb keeps in-frame clones, though not all of them. The sample has hundreds of thousands of clones, 50% to 75% seen once. The sample was CD4+ T cells sorted from blood, taken around week 53, from a patient treated with tofacitinib. The origin of the receptors is a human donor with alopecia areata.

This clone has more than one count but fewer than ten. The chain is built from TRBV4-2 and TRBJ1-2, with unresolved D. The CDR3 length is 14 residues. Trimming took off 6 bases at V and 5 bases at J, with 16 bases between the two ends. Germline V gene data show CDR1 as LGHNA and CDR2 as YNFKEQ. In nucleotides, the CDR3 is TGTGCCAGCAGGCGTGGTTACGCCGGGTATGGCTACACCTTC. The encoded protein is CASRRGYAGYGYTF.

The chain has TRBV2 and TRBJ2-5, with TRBD2 identical over 7 bases. Germline V gives CDR1 SNHLY, CDR2 FYNNEI. The CDR3 has 13 residues. V shed 6 bases and J 0 bases; nucleotides not matched to a gene: 1. The CDR3 region has the DNA TGTGCCAGCAGAGCGGGGTACCAAGAGACCCAGTACTTC. Translating gives CASRAGYQETQYF.

This clone was counted only a few times. The chain uses TRBV2 and TRBJ1-1; 8 nucleotides align to TRBD1. This CDR3 region has 14 residues. V shed 6 bases, J shed 1 base, and the junction held 4 bases outside the gene matches. Per the germline V gene, CDR1 is SNHLY and CDR2 is FYNNEI. The CDR3: CASSPTGGNTEAFF. The DNA of the CDR3 is TGTGCCAGCAGCCCAACAGGGGGGAACACTGAAGCTTTCTTT.

The genes are TRBV29-1 and TRBJ2-5; D is possibly TRBD1 or TRBD2 (5 bases each). CDR3 size: 12 residues. Germline V gene lookup returns CDR1 SQVTM and CDR2 ANQGSEA. V was cut by 4 bases and J by 4 bases, with 10 bases left in between. The CDR3 DNA follows: TGCAGCGTTGGCGACGGGACAGAGACCCAGTACTTC. As protein: CSVGDGTETQYF.

The gene calls are TRBV6-5 and TRBJ2-3, with TRBD2 as a possible D gene (7 bases). CDR1 MNHEY and CDR2 SVGAGI come from the germline V gene. Trimming removed 2 bases from V and 5 bases from J, with 11 bases in between. The CDR3 sequence is 14 residues long. Here the CDR3 DNA reads TGTGCCAGCAGTTACCGGGGGGCAGAAGATACGCAGTATTTT. Protein sequence: CASSYRGAEDTQYF.

The rearrangement joins TRBV29-1 to TRBJ1-2, with D possibly being TRBD1 (6 bases). CDR3 length equals 13 residues. Germline assignment: CDR1 SQVTM and CDR2 ANQGSEA. The ends were cut back, 4 bases at V and 3 bases at J, with 12 bases in the middle. CDR3 in amino acids: CSVADSSDYGYTF. CDR3 DNA sequence: TGCAGCGTTGCGGACAGTTCGGACTATGGCTACACCTTC.

The genes are TRBV6-6 and TRBJ1-5, with D possibly TRBD1 on 5 matching bases. Germline CDR1 is MNHNY and CDR2 is SVGAGI (reference sequence). The V end was cut by 0 bases, the J end by 3 bases, with 9 bases between. CDR3 size: 15 residues. In nucleotides, the CDR3 is TGTGCCAGCAGTTACTCGGACACCTACAATCAGCCCCAGCATTTT. Translating gives CASSYSDTYNQPQHF.

V gene TRBV30 combines with J gene TRBJ2-7; D remains unclear. This CDR3 is 11 amino acids long. Per the germline V gene, CDR1 is GTSNPN and CDR2 is SVGIG (reference sequence). V was trimmed by 4 bases and J by 2 bases, leaving 6 bases between them. CDR3 nucleotide sequence: TGTGCCTGGAAAAGTGCCTACGAGCAGTACTTC. Its protein is CAWKSAYEQYF. Filled out from reference TRBV30 and TRBJ2-7, the complete variable domain reads SQTIHQWPATLVQPVGSPLSLECTVEGTSNPNLYWYRQAAGRGLQLLFYSVGIGQISSEVPQNLSASRPQDRQFILSSKKLLLSDSGFYLCAWKSAYEQYFGPGTRLTVT.